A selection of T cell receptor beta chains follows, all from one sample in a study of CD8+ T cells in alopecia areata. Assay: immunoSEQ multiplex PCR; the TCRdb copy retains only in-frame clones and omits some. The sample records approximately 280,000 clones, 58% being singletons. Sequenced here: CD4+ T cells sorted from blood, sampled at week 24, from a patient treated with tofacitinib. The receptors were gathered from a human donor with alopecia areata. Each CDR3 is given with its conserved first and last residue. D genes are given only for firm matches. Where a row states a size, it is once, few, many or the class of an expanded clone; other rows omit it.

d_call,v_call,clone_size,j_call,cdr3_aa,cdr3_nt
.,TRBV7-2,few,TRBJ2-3,CASSPAEASHTDTQYF,TGTGCCAGCAGCCCAGCAGAGGCCTCTCACACAGATACGCAGTATTTT
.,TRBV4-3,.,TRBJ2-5,CASSQVGEGQETQYF,TGCGCCAGCAGCCAAGTCGGGGAAGGCCAAGAGACCCAGTACTTC
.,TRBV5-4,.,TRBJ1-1,CASSLGRTLEAFF,TGTGCCAGCAGCTTGGGACGGACCCTCGAAGCTTTCTTT
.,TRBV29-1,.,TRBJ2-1,CSAARRGNEQFF,TGCAGCGCTGCTCGAAGGGGCAATGAGCAGTTCTTC
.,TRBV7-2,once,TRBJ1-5,CASSSPTPGNQPQHF,TGTGCCAGCAGCTCCCCGACACCCGGCAATCAGCCCCAGCATTTT
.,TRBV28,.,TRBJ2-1,CASRQGIDNEQFF,TGTGCCAGCAGGCAGGGAATCGACAATGAGCAGTTCTTC
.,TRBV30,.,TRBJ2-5,CAWSVNPTETQYF,TGTGCCTGGAGTGTAAACCCGACCGAGACCCAGTACTTC
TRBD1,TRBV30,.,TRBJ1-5,CAWSQGEVQPQHF,TGTGCCTGGAGTCAGGGGGAGGTTCAGCCCCAGCATTTT
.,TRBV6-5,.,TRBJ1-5,CASRPGPMWPQHF,TGTGCCAGCCGCCCGGGACCGATGTGGCCCCAGCATTTT
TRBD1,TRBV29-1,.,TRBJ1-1,CSVEGGQGKRSTEAFF,TGCAGCGTTGAAGGCGGACAGGGGAAGAGGAGCACTGAAGCTTTCTTT
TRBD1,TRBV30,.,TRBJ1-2,CAWSLQGATLNYGYTF,TGTGCCTGGAGTTTACAGGGGGCTACGCTTAACTATGGCTACACCTTC
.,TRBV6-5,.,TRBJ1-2,CASISPRAGYTF,TGTGCCAGCATTAGCCCCCGGGCGGGCTACACCTTC
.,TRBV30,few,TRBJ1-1,CAWSVQSNTEAFF,TGTGCCTGGAGTGTACAGAGTAACACTGAAGCTTTCTTT
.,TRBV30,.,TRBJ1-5,CAWSVRGAGNQPQHF,TGTGCCTGGAGTGTACGGGGGGCCGGGAATCAGCCCCAGCATTTT
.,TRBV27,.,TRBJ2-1,CASSLRPAGQGLGEQFF,TGTGCCAGCAGTTTAAGGCCTGCGGGGCAGGGTTTGGGTGAGCAGTTCTTC
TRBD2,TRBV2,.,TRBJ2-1,CASSESGGAYNEQFF,TGTGCCAGCAGTGAAAGCGGGGGGGCCTACAATGAGCAGTTCTTC
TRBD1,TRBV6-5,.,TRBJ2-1,CASSYLVRDRSEQFF,TGTGCCAGCAGCTACTTAGTCCGGGACAGAAGTGAGCAGTTCTTC
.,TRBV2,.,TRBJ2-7,CASRAGTYEQYF,TGTGCCAGCAGGGCAGGTACTTACGAGCAGTACTTC
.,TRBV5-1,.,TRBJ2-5,CASSLGVSETQYF,TGCGCCAGCAGCTTGGGGGTATCGGAGACCCAGTACTTC
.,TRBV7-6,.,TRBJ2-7,CASSSYRGYEQYF,TGTGCCAGCAGCTCCTACAGAGGCTACGAGCAGTACTTC
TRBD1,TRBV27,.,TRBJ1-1,CASSPRTGENTEAFF,TGTGCCAGCAGTCCCCGGACAGGAGAGAACACTGAAGCTTTCTTT
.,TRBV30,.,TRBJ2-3,CASSRGRRGSTDTQYF,TGTGCCTCTTCCAGAGGCAGGCGAGGGAGCACAGATACGCAGTATTTT
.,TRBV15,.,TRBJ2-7,CATSRPGGPYEQYF,TGTGCCACCAGCAGACCAGGCGGACCCTACGAGCAGTACTTC
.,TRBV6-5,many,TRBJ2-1,CASRPQGGSYNEQFF,TGTGCCAGCAGGCCTCAGGGGGGGTCCTACAATGAGCAGTTCTTC
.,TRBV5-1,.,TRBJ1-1,CASSPLGQKRTEAFF,TGCGCCAGCAGCCCCCTCGGACAGAAAAGGACTGAAGCTTTCTTT
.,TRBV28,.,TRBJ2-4,CASSLVGGQSYF,TGTGCCAGCAGTTTGGTCGGTGGGCAGTCGTACTTC
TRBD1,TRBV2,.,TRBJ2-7,CASSRDRGRNEQYF,TGTGCCAGCAGTCGGGACAGGGGGCGCAACGAGCAGTACTTC
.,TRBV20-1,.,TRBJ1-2,CSARENYGYTF,TGCAGTGCTAGAGAGAACTATGGCTACACCTTC
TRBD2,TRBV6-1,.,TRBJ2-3,CASSGGALDTQYF,TGTGCCAGCAGCGGGGGGGCCTTGGATACGCAGTATTTT
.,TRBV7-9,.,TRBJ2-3,CASSLLLTDTQYF,TGTGCCAGCAGCTTACTCCTCACAGATACGCAGTATTTT
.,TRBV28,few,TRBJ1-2,CASSFGSGGYTF,TGTGCCAGCAGTTTCGGTTCTGGTGGCTACACCTTC
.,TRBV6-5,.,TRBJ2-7,CASSYGPSNPEQYF,TGTGCCAGCAGTTATGGTCCCTCAAACCCCGAGCAGTACTTC
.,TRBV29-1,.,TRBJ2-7,CSVSSGPTTTQYF,TGCAGCGTTTCCTCGGGGCCCACCACCACCCAGTACTTC
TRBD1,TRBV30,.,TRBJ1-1,CAWRRGQGSTEAFF,TGTGCCTGGAGGAGGGGACAGGGTTCCACTGAAGCTTTCTTT
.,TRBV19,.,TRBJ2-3,CASSIGPDTQYF,TGTGCCAGTAGTATCGGTCCAGATACGCAGTATTTT
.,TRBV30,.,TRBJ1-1,CALNRNTEAFF,TGTGCCTTGAACAGGAACACTGAAGCTTTCTTT
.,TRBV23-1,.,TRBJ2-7,CASSQSLRSRGSGAYEQYF,TGCGCCAGCAGTCAATCGCTCCGGTCTCGGGGGTCCGGGGCCTACGAGCAGTACTTC
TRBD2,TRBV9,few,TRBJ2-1,CASSPRTSGGAGEQFF,TGTGCCAGCAGCCCCCGGACTAGCGGGGGGGCCGGGGAGCAGTTCTTC
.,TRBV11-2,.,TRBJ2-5,CASSTGLAQETQYF,TGTGCCAGCAGCACGGGACTGGCCCAAGAGACCCAGTACTTC
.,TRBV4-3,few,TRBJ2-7,CASSQDRPSGYEQYF,TGCGCCAGCAGCCAAGATCGGCCGAGCGGTTACGAGCAGTACTTC
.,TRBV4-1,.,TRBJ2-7,CASSPRVSLNYEQYF,TGCGCCAGCAGCCCACGGGTTTCCCTGAACTACGAGCAGTACTTC
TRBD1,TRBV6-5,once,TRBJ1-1,CAVYRGKNTEAFF,TGTGCCGTATACAGGGGGAAGAACACTGAAGCTTTCTTT
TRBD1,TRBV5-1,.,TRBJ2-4,CASSLGTGREMAKNIQYF,TGCGCCAGCAGCTTAGGGACAGGGAGAGAGATGGCCAAAAACATTCAGTACTTC
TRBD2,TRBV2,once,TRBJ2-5,CASSAGLAVETQYF,TGTGCCAGCAGTGCCGGACTAGCGGTAGAGACCCAATACTTC
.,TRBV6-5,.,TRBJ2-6,CASNDRPGANVLTF,TGTGCCAGCAACGACAGGCCTGGGGCCAACGTCCTGACTTTC
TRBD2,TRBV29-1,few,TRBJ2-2,CSVIPGLTNTGELFF,TGCAGCGTTATACCGGGACTAACCAACACCGGGGAGCTGTTTTTT